This T cell receptor (beta chain) comes out of a study of sequential checkpoint blockade in melanoma (dated by TCRdb to 2018 to 2020). For context, the study as a whole: In a 1:1 randomization, patients received either first-line nivolumab then ipilimumab (arm A) or ipilimumab then nivolumab (arm B). Maintenance nivolumab came after both trial sequences. Overall study results and their limits: Larger, independent patient cohorts are needed to validate the response-prediction model that combines TCR metrics and mutation burden.

This specimen's treatment or condition label, per the study, means: randomized to nivolumab then ipilimumab (arm A) or the reverse (arm B). Prior DNA-damaging chemotherapy had not been received by any trial patient. Live CD3+CD8+ cells negative for CD19 and CD56 were sorted from thawed PBMCs on a FACS Aria II flow cytometer. CheckMate 064, a randomized, open-label phase II trial of sequential checkpoint blockade, was the source of the samples, all of which came from patients with melanoma. Peripheral blood mononuclear cells were collected by leukapheresis, purified using Ficoll-Paque, and frozen in human serum containing roughly 10% DMSO. Right after sorting, the blood CD3+CD8+ cells were verified to be >95% pure, and DNA extraction followed. The immunoSEQ Assay was used to immunosequence TCRbeta CDR3 regions from genomic DNA. Genomic DNA was amplified by bias-controlled multiplex PCR before high-throughput sequencing. In the original analysis: To quantify the absolute abundance of each unique TCRbeta CDR3 region, the sequences were collapsed and filtered. Clonality, defined as 1 minus Pielou's evenness, was calculated using only productive rearrangements. Clones with significantly greater frequencies in on-treatment versus baseline samples were identified using a previously published method. In its TCRdb copy, this immuneACCESS table keeps in-frame sequences only and misses some clones. Where compared with another copy, unresolved V genes explain less than half of these, and the others have no known cause. Clone size and V and J calls were adopted from that table, with D and trimming inferred from the DNA. The sample profile shows around 21,000 clones; roughly four fifths of them were found once. The top ten hold just over 50% of the sample.

V has 3 bases trimmed and J has 4 bases trimmed; junction bases matching no gene number 6. CDR1 LGHNA and CDR2 YSLEER are derived from the germline V gene. Including cysteine and phenylalanine, the CDR3 has 15 amino acids. The entry retains the CDR3 DNA only, 45 bases that are in frame from base 1. Notes on this clone: Its antigen specificity is not known. Nothing much larger sits one base from this clone, and base qualities are not available.

The receptor's source is a human donor with melanoma. The rearrangement joined TRBV4-3 to TRBJ1-2, with 9 bases aligning to TRBD1. The sequencing here drew on CD8+ T cells sorted from blood (inferred from file names), taken from a patient given nivolumab and ipilimumab in sequence. The CDR3 protein: CASSQTGGMAYGYTF. At the DNA level, the sequence is TGCGCCAGCAGCCAGACAGGGGGGATGGCCTATGGCTACACCTTC.